A selection of T cell receptor beta chains follows, all from one sample in a study of blood T cell repertoires in COVID-19. The protocol was immunoSEQ multiplex PCR, while the TCRdb copy is restricted to in-frame clones and leaves out a portion. The repertoire holds roughly 150,000 clones, with about 77% as singletons. Material: peripheral blood. All receptors come from a woman older than 75 with acute or convalescent COVID-19. Both conserved end residues are part of each CDR3. A D gene is named only where the DNA matches it firmly. Only part of the rows carry a size: once, few, many, or a class if the clone is expanded.

V gene,J gene,D gene,clone size,CDR3 protein,CDR3 DNA
TRBV7-6,TRBJ1-1,-,-,CASSLGGGNTEAFF,TGTGCCAGCAGCTTAGGGGGAGGGAACACTGAAGCTTTCTTT
TRBV11-2,TRBJ2-3,-,few,CASSYVVGSTDTQYF,TGTGCCAGCAGCTACGTGGTGGGCTCCACAGATACGCAGTATTTT
TRBV13,TRBJ2-4,TRBD2,-,CASSPPSYSGRRDIQYF,TGTGCCAGCAGCCCCCCGTCATACAGCGGGAGACGAGACATTCAGTACTTC
TRBV19,TRBJ2-7,TRBD2,-,CASKESSGGSSYEQYF,TGTGCCAGTAAGGAATCTAGCGGGGGTAGCTCCTACGAGCAGTACTTC
TRBV30,TRBJ2-1,-,-,CAWKGGGSYNEQFF,TGTGCCTGGAAGGGGGGGGGTTCCTACAATGAGCAGTTCTTC
TRBV3-1/TRBV3-2,TRBJ2-3,TRBD1,-,CASSQSDRGRDTQYF,TGTGCCAGCAGCCAAAGTGACAGGGGTCGAGATACGCAGTATTTT
TRBV6-6,TRBJ2-7,-,-,CASKASGYEQYF,TGTGCCAGCAAGGCTTCGGGCTACGAGCAGTACTTC
TRBV7-2,TRBJ1-3,-,few,CASSSGSMAGNTIYF,TGTGCCAGCAGCTCCGGGTCGATGGCTGGAAACACCATATATTTT
TRBV28,TRBJ2-7,TRBD1,-,CASSSPGQGYEQYF,TGTGCCAGCAGTTCCCCGGGACAGGGCTACGAGCAGTACTTC
TRBV29-1,TRBJ1-3,-,-,CSVSDDRFSSGNTIYF,TGCAGCGTTTCGGACGACAGGTTCAGCTCTGGAAACACCATATATTTT
TRBV6-5,TRBJ2-5,TRBD1,-,CASSGTGWETQYF,TGTGCCAGCAGCGGGACAGGGTGGGAGACCCAGTACTTC
TRBV7-6,TRBJ1-4,TRBD1,few,CASSPWGRGLEKLFF,TGTGCCAGCAGCCCCTGGGGCAGGGGGCTGGAAAAACTGTTTTTT
TRBV6-5,TRBJ2-5,TRBD2,-,CASSSWTSGGKETQYF,TGTGCCAGCAGTTCCTGGACTAGCGGGGGGAAAGAGACCCAGTACTTC
TRBV18,TRBJ1-5,-,-,CASSLSRSNQPQHF,TGTGCCAGCTCATTATCCCGTAGCAATCAGCCCCAGCATTTT
TRBV2,TRBJ1-4,-,-,CASSDFRGGEKLFF,TGTGCCAGCAGTGATTTCCGGGGAGGAGAAAAACTGTTTTTT
TRBV3-1/TRBV3-2,TRBJ2-5,TRBD1,-,CASTYSAGGPGETQYF,TGTGCCAGCACCTACTCCGCAGGGGGCCCTGGGGAGACCCAGTACTTC
TRBV7-9,TRBJ2-7,TRBD2,few,CASSSGVAGIYEQYF,TGTGCCAGCAGCTCCGGGGTAGCGGGAATCTACGAGCAGTACTTC
TRBV3-1/TRBV3-2,TRBJ2-3,TRBD2,-,CASSHRGGGSSPDTQYF,TGTGCCAGCAGCCACCGGGGGGGTGGGAGTTCCCCAGATACGCAGTATTTT
TRBV18,TRBJ2-2,-,once,CASSPPGPGVTGELFF,TGTGCCAGCTCACCACCAGGTCCGGGGGTTACCGGGGAGCTGTTTTTT
TRBV20-1,TRBJ1-1,-,-,CSASKGAQKAFF,TGCAGTGCTAGTAAAGGGGCTCAGAAAGCTTTCTTT
TRBV19,TRBJ1-5,TRBD1,-,CASNSGTGVGQPQHF,TGTGCCAGTAATTCCGGGACAGGGGTAGGGCAGCCCCAGCATTTT
TRBV5-1,TRBJ2-1,TRBD1,-,CASRTGTGVVNEQFF,TGCGCCAGCAGAACCGGGACAGGGGTTGTGAATGAGCAGTTCTTC
TRBV7-2,TRBJ2-7,-,-,CASSLALTSFYEQYF,TGTGCCAGCAGCTTAGCGCTAACTAGCTTCTACGAGCAGTACTTC
TRBV11-3,TRBJ2-2,-,-,CASSQTGGSTGELFF,TGTGCCAGCAGCCAGACGGGGGGCAGCACCGGGGAGCTGTTTTTT
TRBV28,TRBJ1-3,-,once,CASSFVGSRNTIYF,TGTGCCAGCAGTTTTGTGGGGAGTAGAAACACCATATATTTT
TRBV7-2,TRBJ2-5,-,-,CASSPRQGAETQYF,TGTGCCAGCAGCCCCCGTCAGGGTGCGGAGACCCAGTACTTC
TRBV28,TRBJ1-6,-,-,CASSLRESPLHF,TGTGCCAGCAGTCTCCGGGAGTCACCCCTCCACTTT
TRBV27,TRBJ2-1,-,-,CASSFKGNEQFF,TGTGCCAGCAGTTTTAAGGGGAATGAGCAGTTCTTC
TRBV28,TRBJ2-1,TRBD2,few,CASRGLDTYNEQFF,TGTGCCAGCCGGGGACTAGACACCTACAATGAGCAGTTCTTC
TRBV6-1,TRBJ1-5,TRBD1,-,CASSDSRGRGGGQPQHF,TGTGCCAGCAGTGATTCCAGGGGGCGCGGTGGCGGTCAGCCCCAGCATTTT
TRBV10-2,TRBJ2-3,-,-,CASSDGGPSTDTQYF,TGCGCCAGCAGTGACGGGGGGCCTAGCACAGATACGCAGTATTTT
TRBV7-8,TRBJ2-1,-,-,CASSLGGSYNEQFF,TGTGCCAGCAGCTTAGGTGGTAGCTACAATGAGCAGTTCTTC
TRBV5-4,TRBJ2-7,TRBD1,few,CASSSATGFGYEQYF,TGTGCCAGCAGCTCGGCGACAGGGTTTGGGTACGAGCAGTACTTC
TRBV5-6,TRBJ2-5,TRBD2,-,CASSAGTSGAPIIRETQYF,TGTGCCAGCAGCGCAGGGACTAGCGGGGCGCCGATCATAAGAGAGACCCAGTACTTC
TRBV28,TRBJ1-1,TRBD1,-,CASSSRGRVTEAFF,TGTGCCAGCAGTTCCAGGGGGCGGGTCACTGAAGCTTTCTTT
TRBV6-5,TRBJ2-1,-,-,CAIKSWVLTNEQFF,TGTGCCATTAAGTCTTGGGTTTTGACTAATGAGCAGTTCTTC
TRBV3-1/TRBV3-2,TRBJ2-2,-,-,CASVNRAGTGELFF,TGTGCCAGCGTAAACAGGGCCGGCACCGGGGAGCTGTTTTTT
TRBV7-9,TRBJ1-5,TRBD1,-,CASSSGGNYQPQHF,TGTGCCAGCAGCTCAGGGGGCAACTATCAGCCCCAGCATTTT
TRBV2,TRBJ2-6,TRBD2,-,CASSGSGLAGASGANVLTF,TGTGCCAGCAGTGGGTCGGGACTAGCGGGAGCCTCTGGGGCCAACGTCCTGACTTTC
TRBV12-3/TRBV12-4,TRBJ1-6,-,-,CASSRQYSPLHF,TGTGCCAGCAGTCGACAGTATTCACCCCTCCACTTT
TRBV21-1,TRBJ1-1,-,-,CASSKLFCISFNRLEDTEAFF,TGTGCCAGCAGCAAATTGTTCTGTATCTCGTTTAACAGGCTAGAGGACACTGAAGCTTTCTTT
TRBV5-4,TRBJ2-2,TRBD2,-,CASSPGTTNTGELFF,TGTGCCAGCAGTCCCGGGACTACGAACACCGGGGAGCTGTTTTTT
TRBV30,TRBJ2-1,-,-,CAWSVGGVVGQFF,TGTGCCTGGAGTGTAGGCGGGGTAGTAGGGCAGTTCTTC
TRBV18,TRBJ1-3,-,few,CASSPRAGNTIYF,TGTGCCAGCTCTCCCAGGGCTGGAAACACCATATATTTT